This TCR beta chain was captured by sequencing in a study of T-cell memory formation after mild COVID-19. CDR3 length: 17 residues. V was pared by 4 bases and J by 0 bases, with 15 bases between. Germline V gene data show CDR1 as KGHSY and CDR2 as FQNENV. TCRdb ran MiXCR on the 5' RACE reads and lists one entry per CDR3 protein. The data show approximately 430,000 distinct CDR3 sequences, 23% seen once. The rearrangement uses TRBV16 and TRBJ1-4; D possibly corresponds to TRBD1 (5 bases). The receptor was derived from an adult woman who had mild COVID-19 (a few samples of this study predate the infection). Cell type and time point are not known. Source material: PBMCs or a T cell subset sorted from them (not recorded which). The CDR3 loop is CASSRQGSPSTNEKLFF. The CDR3, as DNA: TGTGCCAGCAGCCGGCAGGGCAGTCCCTCAACTAATGAAAAACTGTTTTTT.